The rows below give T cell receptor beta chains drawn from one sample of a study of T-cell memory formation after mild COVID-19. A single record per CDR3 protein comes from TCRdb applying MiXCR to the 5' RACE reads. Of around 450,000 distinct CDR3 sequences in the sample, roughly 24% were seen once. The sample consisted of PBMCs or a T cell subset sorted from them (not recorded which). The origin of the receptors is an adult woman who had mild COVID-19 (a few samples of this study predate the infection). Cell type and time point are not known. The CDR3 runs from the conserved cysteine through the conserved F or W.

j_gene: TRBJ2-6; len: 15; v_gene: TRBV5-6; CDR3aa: CASSPGRAGANVLTF
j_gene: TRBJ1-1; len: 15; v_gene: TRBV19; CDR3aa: CASSNPGTGGTEAFF
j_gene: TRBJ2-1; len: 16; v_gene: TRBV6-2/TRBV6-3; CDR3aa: CASKGGVGRESNEQFF
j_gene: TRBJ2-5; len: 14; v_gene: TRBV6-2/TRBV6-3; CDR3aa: CASSGRGRQETQYF
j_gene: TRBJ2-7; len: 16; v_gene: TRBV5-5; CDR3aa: CASSLGTGLAIDEQYF
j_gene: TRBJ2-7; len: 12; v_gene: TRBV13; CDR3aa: CASRGSSYEQYF
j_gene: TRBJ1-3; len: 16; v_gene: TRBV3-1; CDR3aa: CASSRGTGRIGNTIYF
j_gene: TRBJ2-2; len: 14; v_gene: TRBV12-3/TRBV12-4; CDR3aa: CASSPDREPGELFF
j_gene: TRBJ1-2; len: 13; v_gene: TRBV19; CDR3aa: CASSMLMTGGYTF
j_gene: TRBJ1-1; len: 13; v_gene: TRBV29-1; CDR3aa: CSVIRTVNTEAFF
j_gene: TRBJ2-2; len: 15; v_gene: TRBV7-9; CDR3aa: CASSQGHVNTGELFF
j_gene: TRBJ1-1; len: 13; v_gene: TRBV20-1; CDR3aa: CSARAGQNTEAFF
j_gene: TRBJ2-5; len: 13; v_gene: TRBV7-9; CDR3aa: CASSLVGTETQYF
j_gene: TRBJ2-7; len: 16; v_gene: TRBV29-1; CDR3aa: CSVEGLAGDSSYEQYF
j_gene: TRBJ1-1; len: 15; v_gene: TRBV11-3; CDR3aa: CASSLVSVRNTEAFF
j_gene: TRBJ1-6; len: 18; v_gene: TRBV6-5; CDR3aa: CASSYQGSPGQNNSPLHF
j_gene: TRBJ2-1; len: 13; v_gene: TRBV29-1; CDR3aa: CSGGTSGTNEQFF
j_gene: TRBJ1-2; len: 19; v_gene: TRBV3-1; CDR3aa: CASSQDLGASLAGNYGYTF
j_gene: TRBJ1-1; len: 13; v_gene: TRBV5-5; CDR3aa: CASSLRTDTEAFF
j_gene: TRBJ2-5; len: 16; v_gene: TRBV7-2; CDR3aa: CASSQSGLARQETQYF
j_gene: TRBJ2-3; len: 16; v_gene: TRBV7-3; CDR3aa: CASSKNGRTKTDTQYF
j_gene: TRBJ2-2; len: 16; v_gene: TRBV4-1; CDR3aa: CASSQDPTISTGELFF
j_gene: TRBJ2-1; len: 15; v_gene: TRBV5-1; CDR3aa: CASSLAPSGNNEQFF
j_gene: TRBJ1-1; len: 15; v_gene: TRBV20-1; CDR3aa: CSARPAGVSDTEAFF
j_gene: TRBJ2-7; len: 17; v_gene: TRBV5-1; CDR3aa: CASSPAAGDRSTYEQYF
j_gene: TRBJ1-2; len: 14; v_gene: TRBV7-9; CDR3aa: CASSLAAGWDGYTF
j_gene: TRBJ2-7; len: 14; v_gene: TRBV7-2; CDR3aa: CASSFQLGPYEQYF
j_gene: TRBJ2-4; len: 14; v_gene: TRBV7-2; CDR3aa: CASSPPGQQNIQYF
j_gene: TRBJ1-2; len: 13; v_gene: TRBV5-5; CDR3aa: CASSFGQTDGYTF